A selection of T cell receptor beta chains follows, all from one sample in a study of control samples from healthy donors and cancer patients. The repertoire was sequenced with immunoSEQ multiplex PCR; TCRdb's copy has only in-frame clones and lacks some. The sample yields 90,000 or so clones, 85% seen once. The specimen was blood. These receptors were obtained from a young man in good health. CDR3s leave out the opening cysteine and the closing phenylalanine or tryptophan. The D gene is left open where the match is weak.

d_call v_call cdr3_aa
. TRBV7-2 ASSSMTVGTGELF
. TRBV10-2 ASSGPETQY
. TRBV27 ASSWGGVATNEKLF
. TRBV10-1 ASSDSGNYGYT
TRBD1 TRBV5-1 ASRLTGGNYNEQF
. TRBV2 ASSGENYGYT
. TRBV6-5 ASRWGPRASPLH
TRBD2 TRBV5-4 ASSAGTSGGFETQY
. TRBV30 AWSVQGGNQPQH
TRBD2 TRBV19 ASSIDASGAAGEQF
TRBD1 TRBV27 ASSKRTGPSSYNSPLH
TRBD1 TRBV2 ASSMDRSDGNTIY
. TRBV6-6 ASSWDSGNTIY
. TRBV5-1 ASSPGVSSGANVLT
. TRBV28 ASSPDSYQPQH
. TRBV4-2 ASSQVGGADYGYT
TRBD1 TRBV10-3 AARTGTSPLH
. TRBV6-5 ASRYDGVNTEAF
. TRBV6-1 ASSEASGVGEAF
TRBD1 TRBV6-5 ASGRGLKFSPLH
. TRBV18 ASSPLSAINTGELF
TRBD2 TRBV3-1/TRBV3-2 ASSRLAGATYNEQF
. TRBV6-5 ASTQEGDQPQH
. TRBV30 AWSEGGGNQPQH
. TRBV7-2 ASSLRGFATGELF
TRBD1 TRBV28 ASRGGQGLSEQY
. TRBV6-5 ASSKYRVMNTEAF
. TRBV19 ASSMFLIGGELF
. TRBV4-1 ASSQRTGGNYGYT
. TRBV6-5 ASSPWRGAYNEQF
TRBD1 TRBV5-1 ASSLRQGASSYNSPLH
. TRBV3-1/TRBV3-2 ASSQKGVGTQYYNEQF
. TRBV6-4 ATKQGAGNEQF
. TRBV5-1 ASSGTTVEQY
. TRBV7-9 ASSYSLNTEAF
. TRBV28 ASSPRPGRKGLGYT
. TRBV19 ASRTVWDQPQH
. TRBV15 ATSRVLLGEAF
TRBD1 TRBV27 ASSFKGAGYNEQF
. TRBV5-1 ASSPTGGDYGYT
TRBD1 TRBV9 ASSAGTGAAYEQY
. TRBV14 ASSPLIEGAETQY
TRBD1 TRBV4-1 ASSHGQGAGNSPLH
. TRBV24-1 ATSGGPNQPQH
. TRBV6-5 ASSFSGANVLT
. TRBV20-1 SANSWNEQF
. TRBV2 ASSDPDTTYNEQF
. TRBV2 ASSVRVEAF
. TRBV5-1 ASRLGVLNTEAF